These T cell receptor beta chains were read from a single sample in a study of blood T cell repertoires in COVID-19. Clones were sequenced by immunoSEQ multiplex PCR, and TCRdb holds only the in-frame ones, with some missing. The table has 330,000 or so clones, 87% seen once. The sample consisted of PBMCs or T cells enriched from blood (not recorded which). These receptors all stem from a man aged 35 to 55 in a cohort exposed to, infected with or recovered from COVID-19 (not recorded which). Both conserved end residues are part of each CDR3. D genes are given only for firm matches. Rows give clone size only sometimes, using once, few, many, or a class for an expanded clone.

D	size	J	V	CDR3	DNA
NA	few	TRBJ2-1	TRBV7-3	CASSQGTYNEQFF	TGTGCCAGCAGCCAGGGTACTTACAATGAGCAGTTCTTC
TRBD2	few	TRBJ2-1	TRBV5-4	CASSLLGSGGGDYNEQFF	TGTGCCAGCAGCTTGTTGGGTAGCGGGGGTGGGGACTACAATGAGCAGTTCTTC
TRBD1	few	TRBJ2-1	TRBV6-5	CASSVGQGANNEQFF	TGTGCCAGCAGCGTGGGACAGGGGGCAAACAATGAGCAGTTCTTC
TRBD1	NA	TRBJ1-4	TRBV6-5	CASRVTGGLNEKLFF	TGTGCCAGCAGAGTGACAGGGGGGTTAAATGAAAAACTGTTTTTT
NA	NA	TRBJ1-2	TRBV5-6	CASSTQMTGARGYTF	TGTGCCAGCAGCACCCAGATGACAGGCGCCAGGGGCTACACCTTC
TRBD1	NA	TRBJ1-1	TRBV10-3	CAAQETGGTEAFF	TGTGCCGCCCAGGAAACAGGGGGCACTGAAGCTTTCTTT
TRBD1	once	TRBJ1-6	TRBV3-1/TRBV3-2	CASSQDRRKQGRNSPLHF	TGTGCCAGCAGCCAAGATCGAAGAAAACAGGGGCGTAATTCACCCCTCCACTTT
TRBD1	NA	TRBJ1-6	TRBV25-1	CASSFPGDRGQTLHF	TGTGCCAGCAGTTTTCCCGGGGACAGGGGGCAAACCCTCCACTTT
TRBD1	NA	TRBJ1-1	TRBV6-4	CASSPGTGLGTEAFF	TGTGCCAGCAGTCCCGGGACAGGGCTGGGGACTGAAGCTTTCTTT
NA	NA	TRBJ2-1	TRBV3-1/TRBV3-2	CASSPTTRSNEQFF	TGTGCCAGCAGCCCCACAACTAGGTCCAATGAGCAGTTCTTC
TRBD2	NA	TRBJ2-7	TRBV6-1	CASREGTSGNREQYF	TGTGCCAGCAGGGAAGGGACTAGCGGGAACCGCGAGCAGTACTTC
TRBD2	NA	TRBJ2-3	TRBV9	CASSVGLGGGDTQYF	TGTGCCAGCAGCGTGGGGCTCGGCGGGGGAGATACGCAGTATTTT
TRBD1	NA	TRBJ1-4	TRBV30	CAWRQGTGLVSGCEKLFF	TGTGCCTGGAGACAGGGGACAGGGTTAGTTTCAGGATGCGAAAAACTGTTTTTT
TRBD2	NA	TRBJ2-3	TRBV13	CASRSTGTSITDTQYF	TGTGCCAGCAGATCTACCGGGACTAGCATCACAGATACGCAGTATTTT
NA	NA	TRBJ2-5	TRBV3-1/TRBV3-2	CASSQDSTQYF	TGTGCCAGCAGCCAGGACTCGACCCAGTACTTC
NA	NA	TRBJ1-2	TRBV2	CASIRGSYGYTF	TGTGCCAGCATCAGGGGAAGCTATGGCTACACCTTC
NA	NA	TRBJ2-2	TRBV27	CASSFGGELFF	TGTGCCAGCAGTTTCGGCGGGGAGCTGTTTTTT
TRBD2	NA	TRBJ2-7	TRBV5-1	CASSSTGTSGKYEQYF	TGCGCCAGCAGCTCGACCGGGACTAGCGGGAAATACGAGCAGTACTTC
TRBD2	NA	TRBJ2-1	TRBV19	CASSIGVAGNNEQFF	TGTGCCAGTAGTATAGGGGTAGCGGGGAACAATGAGCAGTTCTTC
NA	NA	TRBJ2-6	TRBV5-1	CASSPGGANVLTF	TGCGCCAGCAGCCCCGGTGGGGCCAACGTCCTGACTTTC
NA	NA	TRBJ2-3	TRBV18	CASSPRGVSTDTQYF	TGTGCCAGCTCACCACGGGGGGTCAGCACAGATACGCAGTATTTT
NA	NA	TRBJ1-2	TRBV11-2	CASSSGIVRGHGYTF	TGTGCCAGCAGCTCAGGGATTGTAAGGGGCCATGGCTACACCTTC
NA	NA	TRBJ2-1	TRBV6-4	CAGSGEDAEQFF	TGTGCCGGAAGTGGGGAGGATGCTGAGCAGTTCTTC